Listed below are T cell receptor beta chains from one sample, sequenced in a study of T cell responses to AZD1222 COVID-19 vaccine. Sequenced by immunoSEQ multiplex PCR; TCRdb stores in-frame clones only, minus some. Counted here are over 65,000 clones, roughly 80% occurring once; the ten biggest clones make up roughly 20%. Source: peripheral blood, taken on day 0 of AZD1222 vaccination. The receptors here all came from an adult in good health. Each CDR3 is given with its conserved first and last residue. A D gene is named only where the DNA matches it firmly. The listing skips clone size in some rows; elsewhere it reads once, few, many or a size class.

D: TRBD1
V: TRBV5-6
J: TRBJ1-2
size: few
CDR3: CASSLGTGANYGYTF
DNA: TGTGCCAGCAGCTTAGGGACAGGGGCGAACTATGGCTACACCTTC

D: -
V: TRBV9
J: TRBJ2-5
size: many
CDR3: CASSVDRGGGMETQYF
DNA: TGTGCCAGCAGCGTAGATAGGGGTGGGGGAATGGAGACCCAGTACTTC

D: -
V: TRBV19
J: TRBJ2-7
size: once
CDR3: CASSIVGTYEQYF
DNA: TGTGCCAGTAGTATAGTAGGAACCTACGAGCAGTACTTC

D: TRBD1
V: TRBV5-1
J: TRBJ2-5
size: -
CDR3: CASTRDRGYQETQYF
DNA: TGCGCCAGCACCCGGGACAGGGGATACCAAGAGACCCAGTACTTC

D: TRBD2
V: TRBV7-2
J: TRBJ2-7
size: few
CDR3: CASSRPSGRESYEQYF
DNA: TGTGCCAGCAGCCGCCCTAGCGGGAGAGAGTCCTACGAGCAGTACTTC

D: -
V: TRBV7-9
J: TRBJ2-1
size: -
CDR3: CASSLSGYNEQFF
DNA: TGTGCCAGCAGCTTATCCGGTTACAATGAGCAGTTCTTC

D: -
V: TRBV10-2
J: TRBJ1-5
size: -
CDR3: CASSVRVNNQPQHF
DNA: TGCGCCAGCAGTGTCAGGGTAAACAATCAGCCCCAGCATTTT

D: -
V: TRBV1
J: TRBJ2-3
size: -
CDR3: CTSSPDREVTDTQYF
DNA: TGCACCAGCAGCCCAGACAGGGAAGTAACAGATACGCAGTATTTT

D: -
V: TRBV2
J: TRBJ2-3
size: few
CDR3: CASSEMRLASDTQYF
DNA: TGTGCCAGCAGTGAAATGAGGCTAGCTTCAGATACGCAGTATTTT

D: -
V: TRBV7-2
J: TRBJ1-3
size: -
CDR3: CASSKDRISGNTIYF
DNA: TGTGCCAGCAGCAAGGACCGAATCTCTGGAAACACCATATATTTT

D: -
V: TRBV7-2
J: TRBJ1-2
size: -
CDR3: CASSTLGGWYGYTF
DNA: TGTGCCAGCAGCACTCTGGGGGGTTGGTATGGCTACACCTTC

D: -
V: TRBV3-1/TRBV3-2
J: TRBJ2-3
size: -
CDR3: CASSQEPERDTQYF
DNA: TGTGCCAGCAGCCAAGAACCGGAGAGGGATACGCAGTATTTT

D: -
V: TRBV11-2
J: TRBJ2-5
size: -
CDR3: CASSLIREPSETQYF
DNA: TGTGCCAGCAGCTTAATACGGGAGCCCTCAGAGACCCAGTACTTC

D: -
V: TRBV9
J: TRBJ2-3
size: -
CDR3: CASSDLHTDTQYF
DNA: TGTGCCAGCAGCGACCTGCACACAGATACGCAGTATTTT

D: TRBD2
V: TRBV5-4
J: TRBJ2-7
size: once
CDR3: CASRPGGGRATEQYF
DNA: TGTGCCAGCAGACCGGGGGGCGGGAGGGCCACAGAGCAGTACTTC

D: -
V: TRBV10-2
J: TRBJ2-3
size: -
CDR3: CASSDLDWDTQYF
DNA: TGCGCCAGCAGTGATCTAGACTGGGATACGCAGTATTTT

D: -
V: TRBV28
J: TRBJ2-1
size: -
CDR3: CASSLLWGAKNEQFF
DNA: TGTGCCAGCAGTTTGCTATGGGGGGCAAAGAATGAGCAGTTCTTC

D: -
V: TRBV5-5
J: TRBJ1-4
size: -
CDR3: CASSPGLGPTNEKLFF
DNA: TGTGCCAGCAGTCCAGGATTAGGACCGACTAATGAAAAACTGTTTTTT

D: -
V: TRBV11-3
J: TRBJ2-7
size: -
CDR3: CASSLGHDGYEQYF
DNA: TGTGCCAGCAGCTTAGGTCACGACGGGTACGAGCAGTACTTC

D: -
V: TRBV4-2
J: TRBJ2-7
size: -
CDR3: CASSPGGSWGGYEQYF
DNA: TGTGCCAGCAGCCCCGGTGGTAGTTGGGGTGGCTACGAGCAGTACTTC

D: -
V: TRBV30
J: TRBJ2-6
size: -
CDR3: CAWSQGGGANVLTF
DNA: TGTGCCTGGAGCCAGGGTGGTGGGGCCAACGTCCTGACTTTC

D: -
V: TRBV21-1
J: TRBJ2-7
size: many
CDR3: CASSRLAGVYEQYF
DNA: TGTGCCAGCAGCCGACTAGCGGGGGTCTACGAGCAGTACTTC

D: -
V: TRBV5-6
J: TRBJ2-5
size: -
CDR3: CASSLDARGTQYF
DNA: TGTGCCAGCAGCTTGGACGCCAGGGGGACCCAGTACTTC

D: TRBD1
V: TRBV2
J: TRBJ1-1
size: -
CDR3: CASIFDRGNTEAFF
DNA: TGTGCCAGCATTTTCGACAGGGGAAACACTGAAGCTTTCTTT

D: -
V: TRBV19
J: TRBJ2-7
size: -
CDR3: CASSTAREWGYEQYF
DNA: TGTGCCAGTAGTACCGCCAGGGAGTGGGGCTACGAGCAGTACTTC

D: -
V: TRBV28
J: TRBJ1-2
size: -
CDR3: CASSSSGEGHTF
DNA: TGTGCCAGCAGTTCCAGCGGTGAGGGCCACACCTTC

D: -
V: TRBV30
J: TRBJ2-7
size: -
CDR3: CAWSLEGLGEQYF
DNA: TGTGCCTGGAGCCTAGAGGGGCTAGGCGAGCAGTACTTC

D: -
V: TRBV5-1
J: TRBJ2-4
size: -
CDR3: CASSPIGVGAKNIQYF
DNA: TGCGCCAGCAGCCCTATAGGGGTTGGGGCCAAAAACATTCAGTACTTC

D: TRBD2
V: TRBV28
J: TRBJ2-7
size: -
CDR3: CASNPTSGAYEQYF
DNA: TGTGCCAGCAACCCGACTAGCGGGGCCTACGAGCAGTACTTC

D: -
V: TRBV7-9
J: TRBJ1-2
size: once
CDR3: CASSKGANYGYTF
DNA: TGTGCCAGCAGCAAAGGGGCTAACTATGGCTACACCTTC

D: -
V: TRBV3-1/TRBV3-2
J: TRBJ2-3
size: -
CDR3: CASSQGTWTDFSTDTQYF
DNA: TGTGCCAGCAGCCAAGGAACATGGACAGACTTTAGCACAGATACGCAGTATTTT

D: -
V: TRBV19
J: TRBJ1-1
size: -
CDR3: CASSEAGHGGNTEAFF
DNA: TGTGCCAGTAGTGAAGCGGGACACGGAGGGAACACTGAAGCTTTCTTT

D: -
V: TRBV28
J: TRBJ1-5
size: once
CDR3: CASSPTGAYRNQPQHF
DNA: TGTGCCAGCAGTCCCACAGGCGCATATCGCAATCAGCCCCAGCATTTT

D: TRBD1
V: TRBV29-1
J: TRBJ1-2
size: -
CDR3: CSVQDRGDGYTF
DNA: TGCAGCGTTCAAGACAGGGGGGATGGCTACACCTTC

D: TRBD1
V: TRBV5-1
J: TRBJ2-7
size: -
CDR3: CASSQGQSEQYF
DNA: TGCGCCAGCAGCCAGGGACAGTCAGAGCAGTACTTC

D: -
V: TRBV27
J: TRBJ1-2
size: -
CDR3: CASSRDGDTLILDGYTF
DNA: TGTGCCAGCAGTAGGGACGGCGACACCCTAATTTTAGATGGCTACACCTTC

D: -
V: TRBV7-2
J: TRBJ2-1
size: -
CDR3: CASSFDFWEQFF
DNA: TGTGCCAGCAGCTTTGACTTCTGGGAGCAGTTCTTC

D: -
V: TRBV10-1
J: TRBJ1-1
size: once
CDR3: CASSLTRYTEAFF
DNA: TGCGCCAGCAGCTTGACACGATACACTGAAGCTTTCTTT

D: -
V: TRBV7-6
J: TRBJ1-1
size: once
CDR3: CASSLAQWSEAFF
DNA: TGTGCCAGCAGCTTAGCGCAATGGTCTGAAGCTTTCTTT

D: -
V: TRBV6-2/TRBV6-3
J: TRBJ2-7
size: few
CDR3: CASSYAPTKYEQYF
DNA: TGTGCCAGCAGTTATGCTCCGACAAAGTACGAGCAGTACTTC

D: -
V: TRBV28
J: TRBJ1-1
size: -
CDR3: CASRVGNTEAFF
DNA: TGTGCCAGCAGGGTGGGGAACACTGAAGCTTTCTTT

D: TRBD1
V: TRBV5-6
J: TRBJ1-5
size: -
CDR3: CASSYRDRAEHF
DNA: TGTGCCAGCAGCTACCGGGACAGGGCCGAGCATTTT

D: -
V: TRBV18
J: TRBJ2-5
size: once
CDR3: CASSPPGRQGETQYF
DNA: TGTGCCAGCTCACCTCCGGGACGTCAGGGGGAGACCCAGTACTTC

D: -
V: TRBV2
J: TRBJ1-6
size: few
CDR3: CASRLGGQPLHF
DNA: TGTGCCAGCAGACTGGGTGGGCAACCCCTCCACTTT

D: -
V: TRBV5-5
J: TRBJ1-4
size: few
CDR3: CASSLVGLGEKLFF
DNA: TGTGCCAGCAGCTTGGTGGGATTGGGTGAAAAACTGTTTTTT

D: -
V: TRBV27
J: TRBJ1-1
size: -
CDR3: CASSLKGVGITFF
DNA: TGTGCCAGCAGTTTAAAGGGGGTTGGTATAACTTTCTTT